This T cell receptor (beta chain) was recorded in a study of PD-1 blockade in classical Hodgkin lymphoma. Assay: immunoSEQ multiplex PCR; the TCRdb copy retains only in-frame clones and omits some. The data show about 20,000 clones, with approximately 82% seen just once and roughly 1.2% held by the top ten. Per germline, CDR1 SGHKS and CDR2 YYEKEE (reference sequence). CDR3 length: 13 amino acids. V dropped 4 bases and J dropped 10 bases, with 17 bases sitting between them. Time point: newly diagnosed, previously untreated cHL patient sample. Researchers used magnetic negative selection to pull out pure CD4+ T cells from thawed PBMCs. Peripheral samples used as comparators were newly diagnosed, untreated classical Hodgkin lymphoma PBMCs.

Sequenced sample: CD4+ T cells from blood. This clonotype was obtained from a human donor with classical Hodgkin lymphoma. The rearrangement links TRBV5-5 to TRBJ2-5, with D maybe TRBD2 (5 bases). CDR3 protein: CASSRPDSRLQYF. As DNA, the CDR3 is TGTGCCAGCAGCCGACCGGACTCTAGGCTCCAGTACTTC.